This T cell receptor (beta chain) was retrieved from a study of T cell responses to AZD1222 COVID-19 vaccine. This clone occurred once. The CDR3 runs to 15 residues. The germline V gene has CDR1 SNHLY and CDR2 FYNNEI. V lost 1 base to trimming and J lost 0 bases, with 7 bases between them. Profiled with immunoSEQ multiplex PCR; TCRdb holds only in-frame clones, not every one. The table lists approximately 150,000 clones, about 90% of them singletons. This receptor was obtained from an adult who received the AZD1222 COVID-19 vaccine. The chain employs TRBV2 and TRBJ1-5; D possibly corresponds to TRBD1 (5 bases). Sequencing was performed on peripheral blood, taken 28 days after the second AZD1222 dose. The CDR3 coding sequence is TGTGCCAGCAGTGAAGAGGGGCCTAGCAATCAGCCCCAGCATTTT. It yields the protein CASSEEGPSNQPQHF.